These T cell receptor beta chains were read from a single sample in a study of blood T cell repertoires in COVID-19. TCRdb's copy holds only in-frame clones and misses some; the assay was immunoSEQ multiplex PCR. The profile shows 470,000 or so clones, roughly 87% of them singletons. Material for sequencing was PBMCs or T cells enriched from blood (not recorded which). These receptors were taken from a woman aged 18-35 years with acute COVID-19. Each CDR3 is given with its conserved first and last residue. The D gene is left open where the match is weak. The size field is filled for only some rows; it gives once, few, many or a size class.

v_call: TRBV7-9; clone_size: .; d_call: .; j_call: TRBJ2-2; cdr3_nt: TGTGCCAGCAGGCAGACAAGTACTAACACCGGGGAGCTGTTTTTT; cdr3_aa: CASRQTSTNTGELFF
v_call: TRBV5-1; clone_size: .; d_call: TRBD1; j_call: TRBJ2-7; cdr3_nt: TGCGCCAGCAGCTTGGCACCGACCGGGACAGGGGACTACGAGCAGTACTTC; cdr3_aa: CASSLAPTGTGDYEQYF
v_call: TRBV28; clone_size: .; d_call: .; j_call: TRBJ2-5; cdr3_nt: TGTGCCAGCAGTCCAGGAGGGGCCCAAGAGACCCAGTACTTC; cdr3_aa: CASSPGGAQETQYF
v_call: TRBV5-1; clone_size: .; d_call: TRBD2; j_call: TRBJ2-5; cdr3_nt: TGCGCCAGCAGCTTGGGTAGCGGGAGGGAAGAGACCCAGTACTTC; cdr3_aa: CASSLGSGREETQYF
v_call: TRBV5-4; clone_size: .; d_call: .; j_call: TRBJ1-2; cdr3_nt: TGTGCCAGCAGCTGGGTACAGGGTAATAGCGATGGCTACACCTTC; cdr3_aa: CASSWVQGNSDGYTF
v_call: TRBV6-1; clone_size: .; d_call: TRBD1; j_call: TRBJ1-4; cdr3_nt: TGTGCCAGCAGTGAGGCCTACAGGGGAATTAGTGAAAAACTGTTTTTT; cdr3_aa: CASSEAYRGISEKLFF
v_call: TRBV19; clone_size: .; d_call: TRBD1; j_call: TRBJ1-6; cdr3_nt: TGTGCCACCGGACAGGAGGAATCACCCCTCCACTTT; cdr3_aa: CATGQEESPLHF
v_call: TRBV9; clone_size: .; d_call: .; j_call: TRBJ1-3; cdr3_nt: TGTGCCAGCAGCATCCGGGACTCTGGAAACACCATATATTTT; cdr3_aa: CASSIRDSGNTIYF
v_call: TRBV15; clone_size: .; d_call: .; j_call: TRBJ1-3; cdr3_nt: TGTGCCACCAGCAGAGCCAGGGGTACTGGAAACACCATATATTTT; cdr3_aa: CATSRARGTGNTIYF
v_call: TRBV9; clone_size: .; d_call: .; j_call: TRBJ2-5; cdr3_nt: TGTGCCAGCAGTATCGGGGAGACCCAGTACTTC; cdr3_aa: CASSIGETQYF
v_call: TRBV11-2; clone_size: .; d_call: TRBD2; j_call: TRBJ2-7; cdr3_nt: TGTGCCAGCAGCTTAGAAATAGCGGGAGGCTACGAGCAGTACTTC; cdr3_aa: CASSLEIAGGYEQYF
v_call: TRBV3-1/TRBV3-2; clone_size: .; d_call: .; j_call: TRBJ2-1; cdr3_nt: TGTGCCAGCAGCCAAGATATTCCTAATGAGCAGTTCTTC; cdr3_aa: CASSQDIPNEQFF
v_call: TRBV29-1; clone_size: .; d_call: .; j_call: TRBJ1-3; cdr3_nt: TGCAGCGCCTTGGAGGGACTATCTGGAAACACCATATATTTT; cdr3_aa: CSALEGLSGNTIYF
v_call: TRBV28; clone_size: .; d_call: TRBD1; j_call: TRBJ2-3; cdr3_nt: TGTGCCAGCAGGTTACTCCCGGGACAGGGGTCAGATACGCAGTATTTT; cdr3_aa: CASRLLPGQGSDTQYF
v_call: TRBV4-3; clone_size: .; d_call: .; j_call: TRBJ1-3; cdr3_nt: TGCGCCAGCAGCCAAGACAATAGGGCAGGGGGAAACACCATATATTTT; cdr3_aa: CASSQDNRAGGNTIYF
v_call: TRBV7-9; clone_size: .; d_call: TRBD1; j_call: TRBJ1-2; cdr3_nt: TGTGCCAGCAGCGGCAAACGGGACAGGGGACCCAATGGCTACACCTTC; cdr3_aa: CASSGKRDRGPNGYTF
v_call: TRBV28; clone_size: .; d_call: .; j_call: TRBJ1-5; cdr3_nt: TGTGCCAGCAGTTCTTATAGCAATCAGCCCCAGCATTTT; cdr3_aa: CASSSYSNQPQHF
v_call: TRBV19; clone_size: .; d_call: .; j_call: TRBJ2-3; cdr3_nt: TGTGCCAGTAGTATAGTCCGGGGGAGGAGCACAGATACGCAGTATTTT; cdr3_aa: CASSIVRGRSTDTQYF
v_call: TRBV24-1; clone_size: .; d_call: TRBD1; j_call: TRBJ2-7; cdr3_nt: TGTGCCACCAGCAACACCGGGACAGGGGGCGACGAGCAGTACTTC; cdr3_aa: CATSNTGTGGDEQYF
v_call: TRBV11-2; clone_size: .; d_call: TRBD2; j_call: TRBJ2-2; cdr3_nt: TGTGCCAGCAGCCCACGGGGGGACACCGGGGAGCTGTTTTTT; cdr3_aa: CASSPRGDTGELFF
v_call: TRBV9; clone_size: few; d_call: .; j_call: TRBJ2-3; cdr3_nt: TGTGCCAGCAGCGCCTCGAGAGATACGCAGTATTTT; cdr3_aa: CASSASRDTQYF
v_call: TRBV11-1; clone_size: .; d_call: .; j_call: TRBJ1-4; cdr3_nt: TGTGCCAGCAGCCGTCCAATCCAGGGAGGAACGGAAAAACTGTTTTTT; cdr3_aa: CASSRPIQGGTEKLFF
v_call: TRBV14; clone_size: few; d_call: .; j_call: TRBJ1-2; cdr3_nt: TGTGCCAGCAGCCAAGACCGCAGGGCCGGCTATGGCTACACCTTC; cdr3_aa: CASSQDRRAGYGYTF
v_call: TRBV25-1; clone_size: .; d_call: TRBD2; j_call: TRBJ2-3; cdr3_nt: TGTGCCAGCAGTGACGGACTAGCCTTCACAGATACGCAGTATTTT; cdr3_aa: CASSDGLAFTDTQYF
v_call: TRBV14; clone_size: .; d_call: TRBD1; j_call: TRBJ2-1; cdr3_nt: TGTGCCAGCAGCCAAAACAGGGGTGGGGAGCAGTTCTTC; cdr3_aa: CASSQNRGGEQFF
v_call: TRBV25-1; clone_size: once; d_call: TRBD1; j_call: TRBJ2-7; cdr3_nt: TGTGCCAGCAGTGAATGGGGACAGGGGAGCTCCTACGAGCAGTACTTC; cdr3_aa: CASSEWGQGSSYEQYF
v_call: TRBV5-4; clone_size: .; d_call: .; j_call: TRBJ2-1; cdr3_nt: TGTGCCAGCAGCCAACAGGGAGGGGGGTTCGGCAATGAGCAGTTCTTC; cdr3_aa: CASSQQGGGFGNEQFF
v_call: TRBV18; clone_size: .; d_call: .; j_call: TRBJ1-3; cdr3_nt: TGTGCCAGCTCACCTAATGCGGCGGGGAACACCATATATTTT; cdr3_aa: CASSPNAAGNTIYF
v_call: TRBV6-5; clone_size: .; d_call: TRBD1; j_call: TRBJ1-4; cdr3_nt: TGTGCCAGCAGTCAGGGACAGGGGACTAATGAAAAACTGTTTTTT; cdr3_aa: CASSQGQGTNEKLFF
v_call: TRBV9; clone_size: .; d_call: TRBD1; j_call: TRBJ1-2; cdr3_nt: TGTGCCAGCAGCACCCTGGGACAGGGGCTCGGTGGCTACACCTTC; cdr3_aa: CASSTLGQGLGGYTF
v_call: TRBV11-2; clone_size: .; d_call: TRBD2; j_call: TRBJ2-1; cdr3_nt: TGTGCCAGCAGCCCGGGACTAGCTTCGTACAATGAGCAGTTCTTC; cdr3_aa: CASSPGLASYNEQFF
v_call: TRBV12-5; clone_size: .; d_call: TRBD2; j_call: TRBJ2-1; cdr3_nt: TGTGCTAGTGGTTCCCGACTAGCGGGATCCTACAATGAGCAGTTCTTC; cdr3_aa: CASGSRLAGSYNEQFF
v_call: TRBV7-2; clone_size: once; d_call: TRBD1; j_call: TRBJ2-1; cdr3_nt: TGTGCCAGCAGCTTTCGTTGGACAGGGGGCGATGAGCAGTTCTTC; cdr3_aa: CASSFRWTGGDEQFF
v_call: TRBV5-1; clone_size: .; d_call: .; j_call: TRBJ1-3; cdr3_nt: TGCGCCAGCAGCTTGGACAGGACAAACTCTGGAAACACCATATATTTT; cdr3_aa: CASSLDRTNSGNTIYF
v_call: TRBV11-1; clone_size: .; d_call: .; j_call: TRBJ1-1; cdr3_nt: TGTGCCAGCAGCTTTACAGAAAACACTGAAGCTTTCTTT; cdr3_aa: CASSFTENTEAFF
v_call: TRBV18; clone_size: .; d_call: TRBD1; j_call: TRBJ1-4; cdr3_nt: TGTGCCAGCTCAAAACAGGGGGCCTCTAATGAAAAACTGTTTTTT; cdr3_aa: CASSKQGASNEKLFF
v_call: TRBV10-3; clone_size: .; d_call: TRBD1; j_call: TRBJ1-6; cdr3_nt: TGTGCCATCAACGACCAGGGGGATTCACCCCTCCACTTT; cdr3_aa: CAINDQGDSPLHF
v_call: TRBV11-2; clone_size: .; d_call: TRBD1; j_call: TRBJ1-2; cdr3_nt: TGTGCCAGCAGCCCGACGACGGACAGGGATGGCTACACCTTC; cdr3_aa: CASSPTTDRDGYTF
v_call: TRBV27; clone_size: .; d_call: .; j_call: TRBJ1-6; cdr3_nt: TGTGCCAGCAGCCCCGACAAATTTGATTCACCCCTCCACTTT; cdr3_aa: CASSPDKFDSPLHF
v_call: TRBV13; clone_size: .; d_call: .; j_call: TRBJ1-3; cdr3_nt: TGTGCCAGCAGCTTAGCGGGCAGGGTGGACGGAAACACCATATATTTT; cdr3_aa: CASSLAGRVDGNTIYF
v_call: TRBV6-5; clone_size: .; d_call: .; j_call: TRBJ1-2; cdr3_nt: TGTGCCAGCAGTTATTCGGACAGCGAGGACGGCTACACCTTC; cdr3_aa: CASSYSDSEDGYTF
v_call: TRBV7-3; clone_size: .; d_call: .; j_call: TRBJ2-2; cdr3_nt: TGTGCCAGCAGCCACAGGGATACCGGGGAGCTGTTTTTT; cdr3_aa: CASSHRDTGELFF
v_call: TRBV27; clone_size: .; d_call: TRBD2; j_call: TRBJ2-7; cdr3_nt: TGTGCCAGCAGTTTAGTCCCCCGGGGGGGGAGGAACGAGCAGTACTTC; cdr3_aa: CASSLVPRGGRNEQYF
v_call: TRBV27; clone_size: .; d_call: .; j_call: TRBJ2-2; cdr3_nt: TGTGCCAGCAGTTTCCAAGGGGCGGGGGAGCTGTTTTTT; cdr3_aa: CASSFQGAGELFF
v_call: TRBV29-1; clone_size: .; d_call: TRBD1; j_call: TRBJ1-1; cdr3_nt: TGCAGCGCGCCGGGACAGACCAACACTGAAGCTTTCTTT; cdr3_aa: CSAPGQTNTEAFF
v_call: TRBV14; clone_size: .; d_call: TRBD2; j_call: TRBJ2-1; cdr3_nt: TGTGCCAGCAAGCTAGCGGGAGCTTACAATGAGCAGTTCTTC; cdr3_aa: CASKLAGAYNEQFF
v_call: TRBV7-9; clone_size: .; d_call: .; j_call: TRBJ1-5; cdr3_nt: TGTGCCAGCAGCCCTAGCTTAATTAAGCCGGGACACCCTGGACAGCCCCAGCATTTT; cdr3_aa: CASSPSLIKPGHPGQPQHF
v_call: TRBV12-3/TRBV12-4; clone_size: .; d_call: .; j_call: TRBJ2-1; cdr3_nt: TGTGCCAGCAGTACAGGGAATGAGCAGTTCTTC; cdr3_aa: CASSTGNEQFF
v_call: TRBV28; clone_size: .; d_call: .; j_call: TRBJ2-7; cdr3_nt: TGTGCCAGCAGTTTGCGCTACGAGCAGTACTTC; cdr3_aa: CASSLRYEQYF
v_call: TRBV7-9; clone_size: once; d_call: .; j_call: TRBJ1-2; cdr3_nt: TGTGCCAGCAGCTTAGCGGGCAGGGGAGGCTACACCTTC; cdr3_aa: CASSLAGRGGYTF
v_call: TRBV12-5; clone_size: .; d_call: .; j_call: TRBJ1-4; cdr3_nt: TGTGCTAGTGGTTTGGGAACTTCGGGGGCAACTAATGAAAAACTGTTTTTT; cdr3_aa: CASGLGTSGATNEKLFF
v_call: TRBV10-3; clone_size: .; d_call: .; j_call: TRBJ2-7; cdr3_nt: TGTGCCATCAGTGGTCGGGGAGGTGAGGGAGGATACGAGCAGTACTTC; cdr3_aa: CAISGRGGEGGYEQYF
v_call: TRBV11-2; clone_size: .; d_call: .; j_call: TRBJ1-6; cdr3_nt: TGTGCCAGCAGCAGACCCGGGGGTTGGGCCTCACCCCTCCACTTT; cdr3_aa: CASSRPGGWASPLHF